This is a list of T cell receptor beta chains from one sample in a study of T cell repertoires in cytomegalovirus infection. TCRdb fed the reads into MiXCR, producing one record per CDR3 protein. The sample yields around 260,000 distinct CDR3 sequences, over 20% seen once. The sequencing sample was made of PBMCs. These receptors were taken from a human donor in good health (CMV status not recorded). Some clones in this sample may be carry-over from other donors' samples. Both conserved end residues are part of each CDR3. D genes are given only for firm matches. Not all rows give a size; the values are once, few, many and, for expanded clones, a class.

TRBJ2-7	TRBV7-2	few	TRBD1	CASSFRQGYEQYF	TGTGCCAGCAGCTTTCGACAGGGTTACGAGCAGTACTTC
TRBJ2-3	TRBV5-1	few	-	CASRDTDRGTQYF	TGCGCCAGTCGGGACACCGACCGGGGTACGCAGTATTTT
TRBJ2-7	TRBV7-2	-	TRBD1	CASSLGGQGKFYEQYF	TGTGCCAGCAGCTTAGGGGGACAGGGGAAGTTTTACGAGCAGTACTTC
TRBJ1-6	TRBV2	few	-	CASYNNPASPLHF	TGTGCCAGCTATAATAACCCAGCCTCACCCCTCCACTTT
TRBJ1-2	TRBV5-6	-	-	CASSLDADGYTF	TGTGCCAGCAGCTTGGACGCGGATGGCTACACCTTC
TRBJ1-5	TRBV27	few	-	CASSFGGHQPQHF	TGTGCCAGCAGTTTCGGGGGGCATCAGCCCCAGCATTTT
TRBJ2-2	TRBV19	-	-	CASSIPRATGELFF	TGTGCCAGTAGTATACCCAGGGCCACCGGGGAGCTGTTTTTT
TRBJ1-1	TRBV5-4	few	-	CASSLERPFMNTEAFF	TGTGCCAGCAGCTTGGAGAGGCCTTTTATGAACACTGAAGCTTTCTTT
TRBJ2-1	TRBV30	few	TRBD2	CAWSVPGGAAYNEQFF	TGTGCCTGGAGTGTACCCGGGGGGGCAGCCTACAATGAGCAGTTCTTC
TRBJ2-3	TRBV11-2	few	-	CASSYGPASTDTQYF	TGTGCCAGCTCCTACGGTCCGGCGAGCACAGATACGCAGTATTTT
TRBJ2-1	TRBV7-2	few	-	CASSFLRGANEQFF	TGTGCCAGCAGCTTTCTGAGAGGGGCGAATGAGCAGTTCTTC
TRBJ2-1	TRBV7-2	many	TRBD2	CASSFGLAGSSYNEQFF	TGTGCCAGCAGCTTCGGACTAGCGGGAAGCTCCTACAATGAGCAGTTCTTC
TRBJ2-7	TRBV6-6	many	-	CASSYPAASYEQYF	TGTGCCAGCAGTTACCCGGCGGCCTCCTACGAGCAGTACTTC
TRBJ2-1	TRBV12-3/TRBV12-4	-	-	CASSGYGDNEQFF	TGTGCCAGCAGTGGGTATGGGGACAATGAGCAGTTCTTC
TRBJ2-7	TRBV7-9	-	-	CASSLFGTPKQYF	TGTGCCAGCAGCCTGTTCGGGACACCAAAGCAGTACTTC
TRBJ1-2	TRBV5-1	few	-	CASSPELDGRGGYTF	TGCGCCAGCAGCCCCGAGTTGGACGGACGGGGTGGCTACACCTTC
TRBJ2-1	TRBV11-2	many	TRBD2	CASSHLAGGKDEQFF	TGTGCCAGCAGCCATCTAGCGGGAGGGAAGGATGAGCAGTTCTTC
TRBJ1-4	TRBV28	-	-	CASSLSFLNEKLFF	TGTGCCAGCAGTTTATCATTCCTTAATGAAAAACTGTTTTTT
TRBJ1-6	TRBV11-2	-	-	CASSLDPGFNSPLHF	TGTGCCAGCAGCTTAGATCCGGGTTTTAATTCACCCCTCCACTTT
TRBJ2-7	TRBV7-6	many	-	CASSLGVRDEQYF	TGTGCCAGCAGCTTGGGGGTGCGGGACGAGCAGTACTTC
TRBJ1-5	TRBV7-8	many	-	CASSLDSGVRQPQHF	TGTGCCAGCAGCTTAGATTCGGGGGTCAGGCAGCCCCAGCATTTT
TRBJ1-5	TRBV7-9	few	-	CASSLATSNQPQHF	TGTGCCAGCAGCTTAGCGACTAGCAATCAGCCCCAGCATTTT
TRBJ2-3	TRBV28	few	TRBD2	CASSSRLAGVVSTDTQYF	TGTGCCAGCAGTTCCAGACTAGCGGGAGTGGTGAGCACAGATACGCAGTATTTT
TRBJ2-1	TRBV5-1	-	-	CASSYLTDLTYNEQFF	TGCGCCAGCAGCTATCTCACAGATTTAACCTACAATGAGCAGTTCTTC
TRBJ1-1	TRBV14	-	TRBD1	CASSPAPDRGLGNTEAFF	TGTGCCAGCAGTCCCGCCCCGGACAGGGGGCTTGGGAACACTGAAGCTTTCTTT
TRBJ2-3	TRBV5-1	few	-	CASSLVVSRSSDTQYF	TGCGCCAGCAGCTTGGTGGTCTCCCGATCCTCAGATACGCAGTATTTT
TRBJ2-2	TRBV3-1	few	-	CASSQLQAQGPGELFF	TGTGCCAGCAGCCAACTCCAGGCACAGGGCCCCGGGGAGCTGTTTTTT
TRBJ2-7	TRBV28	-	-	CASRGLGGGIYEQYF	TGTGCCAGCAGGGGCCTTGGGGGAGGAATCTACGAGCAGTACTTC
TRBJ1-5	TRBV6-2/TRBV6-3	many	-	CASSYSVGSNQPQHF	TGTGCCAGCAGTTACTCCGTAGGTAGCAATCAGCCCCAGCATTTT
TRBJ2-5	TRBV5-4	-	TRBD2	CASSLAGGIQETQYF	TGTGCCAGCAGCTTAGCGGGGGGTATCCAAGAGACCCAGTACTTC
TRBJ2-1	TRBV27	few	-	CASSGGLNSYNEQFF	TGTGCCAGCAGCGGAGGACTGAACTCCTACAATGAGCAGTTCTTC
TRBJ2-7	TRBV7-2	many	TRBD2	CASSLARELSYEQYF	TGTGCCAGCAGCTTAGCGCGGGAGTTGTCCTACGAGCAGTACTTC
TRBJ2-1	TRBV12-3/TRBV12-4	-	-	CASSLERNSYNEQFF	TGTGCCAGCAGTTTAGAGCGGAACTCCTACAATGAGCAGTTCTTC
TRBJ2-2	TRBV6-6	many	TRBD2	CASKLTSGKAGELFF	TGTGCCAGCAAATTGACTAGCGGGAAGGCCGGGGAGCTGTTTTTT
TRBJ2-5	TRBV20-1	-	TRBD2	CSARGGAGRETQYF	TGCAGTGCTAGAGGTGGAGCGGGGAGGGAGACCCAGTACTTC
TRBJ1-4	TRBV7-9	few	-	CASSLARGNEKLFF	TGTGCCAGCAGCTTAGCCCGAGGGAATGAAAAACTGTTTTTT
TRBJ2-2	TRBV20-1	-	-	CSVSERTGELFF	TGCAGTGTTTCGGAGCGAACCGGGGAGCTGTTTTTT
TRBJ1-3	TRBV12-3/TRBV12-4	few	-	CASSFGGKGGTIYF	TGTGCCAGCAGTTTTGGGGGCAAAGGGGGCACCATATATTTT
TRBJ1-2	TRBV7-2	few	TRBD1	CASSWDRVYGGYTF	TGTGCCAGCAGCTGGGACAGGGTGTACGGTGGCTACACCTTC
TRBJ1-1	TRBV28	few	TRBD1	CASSFPGGQGALYHFF	TGTGCCAGCAGTTTCCCCGGGGGACAGGGGGCCTTATATCACTTCTTT
TRBJ2-7	TRBV15	few	TRBD2	CATSTRTSGSTGTYEQYF	TGTGCCACCAGCACAAGGACTAGCGGGAGCACGGGTACCTACGAGCAGTACTTC
TRBJ2-1	TRBV2	-	-	CASLGGYNEQFF	TGTGCCAGCTTAGGCGGCTACAATGAGCAGTTCTTC
TRBJ1-1	TRBV29-1	-	TRBD1	CSVGKGAGTEAFF	TGCAGCGTTGGGAAGGGGGCTGGAACTGAAGCTTTCTTT
TRBJ1-6	TRBV20-1	few	TRBD1	CSARVRQGAPHNSPLHF	TGCAGTGCTAGAGTAAGACAGGGGGCACCCCATAATTCACCCCTCCACTTT
TRBJ1-5	TRBV7-2	many	TRBD1	CASSLRGLKAGLNQPQHF	TGTGCCAGCAGCTTAAGGGGGCTCAAAGCCGGCTTAAATCAGCCCCAGCATTTT
TRBJ2-5	TRBV7-8	many	TRBD1	CASSPSTGVASETQYF	TGTGCCAGCAGCCCTTCGACAGGGGTGGCTTCGGAGACCCAGTACTTC
TRBJ1-5	TRBV20-1	-	-	CSARVPGEWDQPQHF	TGCAGTGCTAGAGTACCAGGAGAATGGGATCAGCCCCAGCATTTT
TRBJ1-5	TRBV6-8	-	-	CASSYSRGTEPQHF	TGTGCCAGCAGTTACTCCAGGGGAACCGAGCCCCAGCATTTT
TRBJ2-7	TRBV7-8	-	TRBD2	CASSRGLAGGSAYEQYF	TGTGCCAGCAGCCGCGGACTAGCGGGAGGGAGTGCCTACGAGCAGTACTTC
TRBJ1-2	TRBV11-3	-	-	CASSRKDGGHYGYTF	TGTGCCAGCAGCCGAAAGGACGGGGGCCACTATGGCTACACCTTC
TRBJ2-3	TRBV7-8	many	TRBD1	CASSLARQGFTDTQYF	TGTGCCAGCAGCTTAGCGAGACAGGGGTTCACAGATACGCAGTATTTT
TRBJ2-5	TRBV28	few	TRBD2	CASSPGRSQYF	TGTGCCAGCAGTCCCGGGAGGTCCCAGTACTTC
TRBJ2-5	TRBV14	many	TRBD1	CASSLWTGGETQYF	TGTGCCAGCAGCCTATGGACAGGGGGAGAGACCCAGTACTTC
TRBJ1-5	TRBV19	-	TRBD1	CASAQGAGNQPQHF	TGTGCCAGTGCACAGGGGGCTGGCAATCAGCCCCAGCATTTT
TRBJ1-3	TRBV19	-	-	CASIRAGNTIYF	TGTGCCAGTATCCGAGCTGGAAACACCATATATTTT